The table lists the clone carrying this T cell receptor beta chain with a count of one. Its antigen is undetermined. Germline lookup yields CDR1 SNHLY and CDR2 FYNNEI. The CDR3 has 14 amino acids. The junction had 3 bases not matched to a gene; V was cut back by 4 bases and J by 5 bases. Libraries were prepared by immunoSEQ multiplex PCR; TCRdb keeps only in-frame clonotypes and omits some of them. There are 100,000 to 150,000 clones in the sample; 86% occur only once, and under 25% lies in the top ten. This specimen belongs to a study of T cell responses to AZD1222 COVID-19 vaccine. Whole-study context: Combined were second doses at about 4 or about 12 weeks. The study, taken as a whole, reports: Spike-specific TCR breadth and depth rose after two AZD1222 doses. White British people made up most donors, females outnumbered males, and clonal diversity was possibly underestimated.

The chain links TRBV2 to TRBJ1-4; 8 positions agree with TRBD1. The sequences come from peripheral blood, collected on day 0 of AZD1222 vaccination. The receptor's source is an adult in good health. The CDR3 loop is CASSVDRANEKLFF. The CDR3 DNA reads TGTGCCAGCAGTGTGGACAGGGCGAATGAAAAACTGTTTTTT.